This T cell receptor (beta chain) originates from a study of blood T cell repertoires in COVID-19. Study context: The analysed material was cDNA or gDNA that came from T cells, B-cell-depleted T cells, or PBMCs.

Germline loops: CDR1 SGHKS, CDR2 YYEKEE (reference sequence). This CDR3 region has 16 residues. V gave up 4 bases and J gave up 5 bases, with 18 bases separating them. Under the authors' procedure: Amplification of reference gene primers was used by the study to estimate nucleated cell counts. Sequenced by immunoSEQ multiplex PCR; TCRdb stores in-frame clones only, minus some. V and J calls and clone size are those listed in that table; D and trimming were worked out from the DNA. Of just under 350,000 clones listed, about four fifths were seen once; the top ten hold 2.5% to 3.5%. The origin of this receptor is a man aged 25 to 40 with active or convalescent COVID-19. Material: peripheral blood. This rearrangement joins TRBV5-5 to TRBJ2-2; the D gene is possibly TRBD1 (6 bases). In nucleotides, the CDR3 is TGTGCCAGCAGCCCACCGACAGGTCTTGGGACCGGGGAGCTGTTTTTT. It is translated as CASSPPTGLGTGELFF.